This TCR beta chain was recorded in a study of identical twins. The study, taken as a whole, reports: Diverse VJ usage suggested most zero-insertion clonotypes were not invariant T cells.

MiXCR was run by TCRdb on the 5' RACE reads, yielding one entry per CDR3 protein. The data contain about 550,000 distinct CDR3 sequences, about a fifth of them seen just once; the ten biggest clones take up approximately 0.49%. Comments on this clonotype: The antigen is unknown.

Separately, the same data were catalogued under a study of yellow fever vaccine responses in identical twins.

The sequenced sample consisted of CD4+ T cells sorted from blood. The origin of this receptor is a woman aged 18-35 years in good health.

CDR3 amino acids: CSALGLDYNEQFF. CDR3 nucleotides: TGCAGTGCCCTCGGACTGGATTACAATGAGCAGTTCTTC. V gene TRBV20-1 combines with J gene TRBJ2-1, with D possibly TRBD2 on 5 matching bases. Deletions cut 6 bases from V and 4 bases from J, with 13 bases between. From germline, CDR1 is DFQATT and CDR2 SNEGSKA (reference sequence). The CDR3 length is 13 residues.